The T cell receptor (beta chain) described here comes from a study of blood T cell repertoires in COVID-19. The overall study: The analysed material was cDNA or gDNA that came from T cells, B-cell-depleted T cells, or PBMCs.

Data came from immunoSEQ multiplex PCR; TCRdb stores just in-frame clones and leaves some out. Here the sample spans about 170,000 clones, around 80% being singletons. There are 14 residues in the CDR3. Germline assignment: CDR1 SGHRS and CDR2 YFSETQ. The ends were cut back, 4 bases at V and 7 bases at J, with 18 bases in the middle. The V gene is TRBV5-1, the J gene TRBJ2-7; D not certain. The clonotype comes from a woman aged 65 to 85 in a cohort exposed to, infected with or recovered from COVID-19 (not recorded which). Sequencing was carried out using PBMCs or T cells enriched from blood (not recorded which). CDR3 protein: CASSPLVGAREQYF. The CDR3 coding sequence is TGCGCCAGCAGCCCCTTGGTAGGAGCTCGAGAGCAGTACTTC. The whole variable domain, remainder taken from reference TRBV5-1 and TRBJ2-7, is KAGVTQTPRYLIKTRGQQVTLSCSPISGHRSVSWYQQTPGQGLQFLFEYFSETQRNKGNFPGRFSGRQFSNSRSEMNVSTLELGDSALYLCASSPLVGAREQYFGPGTRLTVT.